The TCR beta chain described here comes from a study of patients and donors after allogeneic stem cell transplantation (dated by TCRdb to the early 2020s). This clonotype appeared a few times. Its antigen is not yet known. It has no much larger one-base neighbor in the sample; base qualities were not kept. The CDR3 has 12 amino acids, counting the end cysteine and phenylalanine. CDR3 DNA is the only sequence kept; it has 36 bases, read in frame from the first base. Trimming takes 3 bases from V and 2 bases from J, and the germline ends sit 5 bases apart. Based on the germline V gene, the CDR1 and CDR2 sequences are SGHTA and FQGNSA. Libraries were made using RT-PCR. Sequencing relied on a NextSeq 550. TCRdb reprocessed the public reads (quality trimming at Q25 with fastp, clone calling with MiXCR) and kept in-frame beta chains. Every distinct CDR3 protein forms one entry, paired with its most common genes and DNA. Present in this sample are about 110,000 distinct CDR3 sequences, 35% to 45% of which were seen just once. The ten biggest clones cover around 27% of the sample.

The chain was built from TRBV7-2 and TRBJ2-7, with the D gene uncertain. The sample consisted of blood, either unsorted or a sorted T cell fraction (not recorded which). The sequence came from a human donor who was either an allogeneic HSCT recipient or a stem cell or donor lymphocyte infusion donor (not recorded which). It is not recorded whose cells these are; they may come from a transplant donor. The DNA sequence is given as TGTGCCAGCAGCTTGGGGACCTACGAGCAGTACTTC. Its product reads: CASSLGTYEQYF.